These 16 T cell receptor beta chains originate from one sample sequenced in a study of T-cell reconstitution after alpha-beta-depleted transplantation in children. TCRbeta library construction was performed incorporating unique molecular identifiers. TCRdb called the PCR reads again in MiXCR, with one record for every CDR3 protein. The sample contains about a million distinct CDR3 sequences, roughly 29% of which appear only once. Sequenced here: PBMCs, mostly from graft donor cells, sampled 360 days after TCRalphabeta/CD19-depleted stem cell transplant. The receptors originated from a boy less than two years old who had a stem cell transplant for SCID, so the T cells may come from the graft donor.

The rearrangement joins TRBV7-6 to TRBJ2-5, with D maybe TRBD1 (6 bases). V lost 2 bases, J lost 5 bases, and 18 bases lay in between. This CDR3 has 16 amino acids. In germline, CDR1 is SGHVS, CDR2 FNYEAQ. CDR3: CASSLQAGVVGETQYF. The CDR3 nucleotides are TGTGCCAGCAGCTTACAGGCAGGGGTGGTCGGTGAGACCCAGTACTTC.

The rearrangement uses TRBV20-1 and TRBJ1-2; D gene ambiguous. CDR3 length equals 17 residues. CDR1 is DFQATT and CDR2 is SNEGSKA in the germline V gene (reference sequence). V lost 6 bases to trimming and J lost 0 bases, with 23 bases between them. The CDR3, as DNA: TGCAGTGCCCGTCACATAGTGGCCTTTGGGGCTAACTATGGCTACACCTTC. Translating gives CSARHIVAFGANYGYTF.

This sequence joins TRBV7-9 and TRBJ2-3; D ambiguous. Trimming took off 1 base at V and 4 bases at J, with 15 bases between the two ends. The CDR3 totals 16 residues. The germline gives CDR1 SEHNR, CDR2 FQNEAQ (reference sequence). The CDR3 spells CASSLVGQPVADTQYF. CDR3 bases: TGTGCCAGCAGCTTAGTGGGCCAACCTGTAGCAGATACGCAGTATTTT.

The chain couples TRBV4-2 to TRBJ1-2; 8 bases fit TRBD1. There are 16 residues in the CDR3. Germline CDR1 LGHNA, CDR2 YNFKEQ. With 2 bases clipped from V and 3 bases from J, the junction kept 8 bases outside the gene matches. CDR3 sequence (DNA): TGTGCCAGCAGCCAACGCCGGGACAGGCGATACTATGGCTACACCTTC. As protein: CASSQRRDRRYYGYTF.

This clonotype was picked up a small number of times. The chain joins TRBV20-1 to TRBJ2-3; 11 nucleotides match TRBD2. The CDR3 length is 16 residues. Losses at the gene ends were 0 bases for V and 2 bases for J; bases not matched to a gene: 4. Per the germline V gene, CDR1 is DFQATT and CDR2 is SNEGSKA (reference sequence). The CDR3 here is CSARDPTSGATDTQYF. The DNA of the CDR3 is TGCAGTGCTAGAGACCCGACTAGCGGGGCCACAGATACGCAGTATTTT.

The V gene is TRBV5-1, the J gene TRBJ2-5; TRBD1 matches 8 bases. Germline V gives CDR1 SGHRS, CDR2 YFSETQ. This CDR3 region has 13 residues. The V segment lost 6 bases and the J segment 4 bases; nucleotides outside the gene matches: 5. The DNA for the CDR3 is TGCGCCAGCACCAGGACAGGGAGAGAGACCCAGTACTTC. Encoded protein: CASTRTGRETQYF. The full variable domain, completed using reference TRBV5-1 and TRBJ2-5, is KAGVTQTPRYLIKTRGQQVTLSCSPISGHRSVSWYQQTPGQGLQFLFEYFSETQRNKGNFPGRFSGRQFSNSRSEMNVSTLELGDSALYLCASTRTGRETQYFGPGTRLLVL.

CDR3 in amino acids: CASSLVSGGYTGELFF. CDR3 DNA sequence: TGTGCCAGCAGTTTAGTCAGCGGGGGGTACACCGGGGAGCTGTTTTTT. This sequence joins TRBV12-3 or TRBV12-4 and TRBJ2-2, with 9 nucleotides matching TRBD2. This CDR3 comprises 16 residues. V was pared by 1 base and J by 3 bases, with 3 bases of the junction left unmatched.

The chain has TRBV12-3 or TRBV12-4 and TRBJ2-3, with TRBD1 matching 8 bases. V lost 5 bases, J lost 0 bases, and 4 bases stayed unmatched. CDR3 length: 15 amino acids. CDR3 sequence reads: CASSNGDRSTDTQYF. As DNA, the CDR3 is TGTGCCAGCAGTAACGGGGACAGGAGCACAGATACGCAGTATTTT.

This clonotype was seen more than once but under ten times. The chain links TRBV20-1 to TRBJ2-1; D might be TRBD2 (6 bases). Germline V gene lookup returns CDR1 DFQATT and CDR2 SNEGSKA (reference sequence). This CDR3 spans 12 amino acids. Deletions cut 7 bases from V and 9 bases from J, with 16 bases between. The DNA for the CDR3 is TGCAGTGTCCTACATACTAGCAGTGAGCAGTTCTTC. Amino acids: CSVLHTSSEQFF.

This clonotype occurred a few times. The rearrangement links TRBV27 to TRBJ2-5; TRBD1 agrees at 7 bases. Germline loops: CDR1 MNHEY, CDR2 SMNVEV (reference sequence). V lost 6 bases and J lost 4; bases outside the gene matches: 8. CDR3 length: 14 residues. CDR3 in amino acids: CASSDDRVGETQYF. CDR3 DNA: TGTGCCAGCAGCGACGACAGGGTCGGAGAGACCCAGTACTTC.

V is TRBV7-8 and J is TRBJ2-1, with D possibly matching TRBD2 (7 bases). V was pared by 1 base and J by 0 bases, with 19 bases between. This CDR3 is 19 amino acids long. Germline V gives CDR1 SGHVS, CDR2 FQNEAQ. CDR3 in amino acids: CASSLVIRRGPTSYNEQFF. The CDR3 bases are TGTGCCAGCAGCTTAGTAATCAGGCGGGGGCCCACCTCCTACAATGAGCAGTTCTTC.

The chain combines TRBV5-5 with TRBJ1-4; D unresolved. This CDR3 region has 13 residues. Trimming stripped 2 bases from V and 8 bases from J, with 10 bases between. The V gene's germline CDR1 is SGHKS and CDR2 YYEKEE (reference sequence). The CDR3 DNA sequence: TGTGCCAGCAGCTTCACGGCTCGGGAAAAACTGTTTTTT. Protein: CASSFTAREKLFF.

The rearrangement uses TRBV30 and TRBJ2-7; 8 bases agree with TRBD1. The CDR3 covers 13 residues. The V gene's germline CDR1 is GTSNPN and CDR2 SVGIG (reference sequence). Trimming removed 1 base from V and 7 bases from J; junction bases left unmatched: 6. This CDR3 is CAWSADRVGEQYF. Here the CDR3 DNA reads TGTGCCTGGAGTGCGGACAGGGTGGGAGAGCAGTACTTC.

The chain recombines TRBV5-1 with TRBJ2-7; 10 bases are shared with TRBD1. Germline CDR1 and CDR2: SGHRS and YFSETQ. V gave up 4 bases and J gave up 7 bases; unmatched junction bases: 8. The CDR3 spans 14 residues. The CDR3 is CASSQRQGAREQYF. The CDR3 DNA sequence: TGCGCCAGCAGCCAACGACAGGGGGCGAGGGAGCAGTACTTC.

This clonotype was seen ten or more times. This CDR3 is CASSPIPAGEQYF. The CDR3 DNA follows: TGCGCCAGCAGCCCAATTCCTGCGGGGGAGCAGTACTTC. The chain recombines TRBV4-1 with TRBJ2-7, with a possible D match to TRBD2 (6 bases). The CDR3 has 13 residues. The V gene's germline CDR1 is MGHRA and CDR2 YSYEKL. V was pared by 4 bases and J by 7 bases, with 14 bases between.

The sample holds a few counts of this clonotype. The rearrangement links TRBV29-1 to TRBJ2-7; D is possibly TRBD2 (5 bases). Germline CDR1 reads SQVTM; CDR2 reads ANQGSEA. This CDR3 is built from 12 residues. The germline V and J ends were trimmed by 7 bases and 2 bases, with 12 bases remaining between them. DNA of the CDR3: TGCAGCGCCGAGCGGCCCCCCTACGAGCAGTACTTC. It translates to CSAERPPYEQYF.